The 23 T cell receptor beta chains below all came from one sample that was sequenced in a study of blood T cell repertoires in COVID-19. Data came from immunoSEQ multiplex PCR; TCRdb stores just in-frame clones and leaves some out. This sample has roughly 220,000 clones; around 85% occur once, and the top ten carry 3.8%. Specimen: PBMCs or T cells enriched from blood (not recorded which). Every receptor here comes from a woman in her thirties or forties with acute COVID-19.

The chain combines TRBV30 with TRBJ1-1; tentative D call: TRBD1 (5 bases). Germline values: CDR1 GTSNPN, CDR2 SVGIG (reference sequence). This CDR3 contains 15 residues. With 2 bases removed from V and 5 bases from J, the gap between germline ends came to 18 bases. CDR3 sequence (DNA): TGTGCCTGGAGTCTCGAGGACACTCTGTGGACTGAAGCTTTCTTT. Its protein is CAWSLEDTLWTEAFF.

The chain employs TRBV2 and TRBJ1-6; no clear D. Between the trimmed V and J ends, which lost 5 bases and 6 bases, there was a span of 8 bases. The CDR3 has 13 residues. Per the germline V gene, CDR1 is SNHLY and CDR2 is FYNNEI. CDR3 sequence reads: CASSQDGNSPLHF. DNA for the CDR3: TGTGCCAGCAGTCAAGACGGTAATTCACCCCTCCACTTT. The full variable domain, in which reference TRBV2 and TRBJ1-6 provide the parts outside the CDR3, is EPEVTQTPSHQVTQMGQEVILRCVPISNHLYFYWYRQILGQKVEFLVSFYNNEISEKSEIFDDQFSVERPDGSNFTLKIRSTKLEDSAMYFCASSQDGNSPLHFGNGTRLTVT.

The chain joins TRBV7-2 to TRBJ2-1; 7 bases align to TRBD2. The trim removed 3 bases at V and 6 bases at J, leaving 8 bases unmatched. The CDR3 runs 15 residues. Germline loops: CDR1 SGHTA, CDR2 FQGNSA. CDR3: CASSLNGGTFNEQFF. The CDR3, as DNA: TGTGCCAGCAGCTTGAACGGGGGGACTTTCAATGAGCAGTTCTTC.

This chain links TRBV29-1 with TRBJ1-1; TRBD1 is a possible D gene (6 bases). The CDR3 has 14 amino acids. Trimming stripped 7 bases from V and 6 bases from J, with 21 bases between. CDR1 is SQVTM, CDR2 ANQGSEA, per germline. The CDR3 region is CSAPGRQGSAEAFF. The CDR3 DNA reads as TGCAGCGCGCCAGGCCGTCAGGGGTCGGCTGAAGCTTTCTTT.

This chain joins TRBV28 and TRBJ1-3, with TRBD1 as a possible D gene (6 bases). CDR3 length: 13 amino acids. In germline, CDR1 is MDHEN, CDR2 SYDVKM. V was pared by 4 bases and J by 5 bases, with 9 bases between. DNA of the CDR3: TGTGCCAGCAGTTCTACAGGGCGAAACACCATATATTTT. It is translated as CASSSTGRNTIYF. The whole variable domain, filled in from reference TRBV28 and TRBJ1-3, reads DVKVTQSSRYLVKRTGEKVFLECVQDMDHENMFWYRQDPGLGLRLIYFSYDVKMKEKGDIPEGYSVSREKKERFSLILESASTNQTSMYLCASSSTGRNTIYFGEGSWLTVV.

This chain joins TRBV2 and TRBJ2-2; D gene uncertain. Trimming removed 5 bases at V and 4 bases at J, with 11 bases between. The CDR3 totals 14 residues. Germline V gene sequence: CDR1 SNHLY, CDR2 FYNNEI. The CDR3 sequence: CASSPASVTGELFF. The CDR3 DNA sequence: TGTGCCAGCAGTCCTGCCTCGGTCACCGGGGAGCTGTTTTTT.

The chain links TRBV30 to TRBJ1-2, with 7 bases fitting TRBD1. The germline V gene encodes CDR1 GTSNPN and CDR2 SVGIG (reference sequence). V shed 4 bases and J 4 bases; nucleotides not matched to a gene: 6. This CDR3 is 13 amino acids long. In DNA, the CDR3 is TGTGCCTGGAAAGAGGGGGCGAGCTATGGCTACACCTTC. Residues: CAWKEGASYGYTF.

The V and J genes are TRBV6-2 or TRBV6-3 and TRBJ2-7; maybe TRBD2 (5 bases). From germline, CDR1 is MNHEY and CDR2 SVGEGT. The CDR3 consists of 14 residues. The V end lost 4 bases, the J end lost 5 bases, and 15 bases lay between the germline ends. CDR3: CASSFRGRTDEQYF. For the CDR3, the DNA is TGTGCCAGCAGTTTCAGAGGGCGCACCGACGAGCAGTACTTC.

The chain joins TRBV27 to TRBJ1-1; possibly TRBD1 for D (5 bases). Germline V gene sequence: CDR1 MNHEY, CDR2 SMNVEV (reference sequence). V dropped 6 bases and J dropped 1 base, with 12 bases sitting between them. The CDR3 has 14 residues. CDR3 amino acids: CASRVGQGNTEAFF. As DNA, the CDR3 is TGTGCCAGCAGAGTAGGGCAGGGGAACACTGAAGCTTTCTTT.

The chain is built from TRBV6-2 or TRBV6-3 and TRBJ2-7; tentatively, D is TRBD2 (7 bases). Trimming took 4 bases from V and 2 from J, leaving 15 bases between them. The CDR3 length is 15 residues. Germline V gene sequence: CDR1 MNHEY, CDR2 SVGEGT. This CDR3 reads CASSSGGLAAYEQYF. Written as DNA, the CDR3 is TGTGCCAGCAGTTCCGGGGGCCTAGCGGCCTACGAGCAGTACTTC.

This chain joins TRBV11-3 and TRBJ2-7, with D perhaps TRBD1 (6 bases). Germline-derived CDR1 and CDR2 are SGHNT and YENEEA. V gave up 9 bases and J gave up 0 bases, with 15 bases separating them. This CDR3 has 14 amino acids. This CDR3 is CASTRGYPSYEQYF. The CDR3 DNA reads TGTGCCAGTACGAGGGGGTACCCCTCCTACGAGCAGTACTTC.

The chain uses TRBV14 and TRBJ1-5; D not certain. CDR1 is SGHDN and CDR2 is FVKESK in the germline V gene. V was shortened by 1 base and J by 0 bases, with 7 bases between the two germline ends. The CDR3 runs 15 residues. CDR3 coding DNA: TGTGCCAGCAGCCAAGGTTATTATAGCAATCAGCCCCAGCATTTT. Its protein is CASSQGYYSNQPQHF.

The chain links TRBV28 to TRBJ1-5, with 8 bases that match TRBD1. With V trimmed by 8 bases and J by 4 bases, 1 base remained unmatched. Germline CDR1 MDHEN, CDR2 SYDVKM. The CDR3 has 12 residues. DNA for the CDR3: TGTGCCAGCGGACAGGGTAATCAGCCCCAGCATTTT. Translating gives CASGQGNQPQHF.

The CDR3 sequence is CASRATRGGGYTF. The CDR3 coding sequence is TGTGCCAGCAGGGCTACACGGGGGGGAGGCTACACCTTC. V and J are TRBV12-3 or TRBV12-4 and TRBJ1-2; D is possibly TRBD1 (5 bases). V gave up 6 bases and J gave up 8 bases, with 16 bases separating them. CDR3 length: 13 residues.

The V call is TRBV5-8, the J call TRBJ1-6; 8 bases line up with TRBD1. This CDR3 is 14 amino acids long. Germline trimming cut 5 bases from V and 10 bases from J; bases unmatched to any gene: 8. CDR1 is SGHTS and CDR2 is YDEGEE in the germline V gene. The CDR3 here is CASRSTGEGSPLHF. For the CDR3, the DNA is TGTGCCAGCAGGTCGACAGGGGAGGGATCACCCCTCCACTTT.

The V gene is TRBV18, the J gene TRBJ1-6; no definite D call. The germline V gene encodes CDR1 KGHSH and CDR2 LQKENI. V shed 3 bases and J shed 0 bases, with 15 bases lying between them. The CDR3 extends over 18 amino acids. CDR3 in DNA: TGTGCCAGCTCACCCACCGACATCCCGAGCTCCTATAATTCACCCCTCCACTTT. This sequence encodes CASSPTDIPSSYNSPLHF.

The chain couples TRBV28 to TRBJ1-2, with a possible D match to TRBD1 (6 bases). The V and J ends lost 6 bases and 5 bases respectively, with 13 bases between them. This CDR3 region has 13 residues. Germline assignment: CDR1 MDHEN and CDR2 SYDVKM. The CDR3 loop is CASSLTGDYGYTF. CDR3 nucleotides: TGTGCCAGCAGCCTGACAGGCGATTATGGCTACACCTTC.

The CDR3 DNA sequence: TGTGCCAGCAGTCCCGACAGGGGGGTTACCTACGAGCAGTACTTC. Protein: CASSPDRGVTYEQYF. The rearrangement links TRBV6-5 to TRBJ2-7, with 9 bases identical to TRBD1. The J segment lost 2 bases and the V segment lost 5 bases, leaving 7 bases of the junction unmatched. This CDR3 comprises 15 residues. Germline V lookup: CDR1 MNHEY, CDR2 SVGAGI.

This rearrangement joins TRBV12-3 or TRBV12-4 to TRBJ1-5, with TRBD1 matching over 8 bases. Trimming took 5 bases from V and 11 from J; bases not matched to a gene: 8. This CDR3 is 13 amino acids long. The CDR3 is CASSGGQGTAQHF. In DNA form, the CDR3 reads TGTGCCAGCAGTGGAGGACAGGGAACGGCCCAGCATTTT.

This clone was detected only a few times. The J gene is TRBJ1-4, the V gene TRBV6-5; D is perhaps TRBD1 (6 bases). Between the trimmed V and J ends, which lost 4 bases and 1 base, there was a span of 13 bases. Germline V gene data show CDR1 as MNHEY and CDR2 as SVGAGI. This CDR3 has 16 residues. In nucleotides, the CDR3 is TGTGCCAGCAGTTCCCGAGGGGGAATAACTAATGAAAAACTGTTTTTT. Translation: CASSSRGGITNEKLFF.

The V and J genes are TRBV5-8 and TRBJ2-2; 10 bases fit TRBD2. V shed 0 bases, J shed 2 bases, and the junction held 4 bases outside the gene matches. Germline V gene sequence: CDR1 SGHTS, CDR2 YDEGEE. The CDR3 covers 17 residues. DNA of the CDR3: TGTGCCAGCAGCTTGGGTGGGACTAGCGTTAACACCGGGGAGCTGTTTTTT. Its protein is CASSLGGTSVNTGELFF.

The rearrangement links TRBV7-6 to TRBJ2-3; 9 bases map to TRBD2. The germline gives CDR1 SGHVS, CDR2 FNYEAQ. Trimming removed 5 bases from V and 3 bases from J; junction bases left unmatched: 9. The CDR3 has 16 amino acids. This CDR3 reads CASSRWVAGETDTQYF. In nucleotides, the CDR3 is TGTGCCAGCAGCCGCTGGGTAGCGGGAGAAACAGATACGCAGTATTTT.

The CDR3 DNA sequence: TGTGCCTGGAGTGTACTAGCGGAGCCTCCTCGGGAGCAGTACTTC. This codes for CAWSVLAEPPREQYF. The chain carries TRBV30 and TRBJ2-7; TRBD2 matches 8 bases. The CDR3 loop spans 15 amino acids. Germline CDR1 GTSNPN, CDR2 SVGIG (reference sequence). V shed 0 bases, J shed 7 bases, and the junction held 11 bases outside the gene matches.